The subject of this entry is one T cell receptor (beta chain). Per the original methods: Amplification from reference gene primers served as the basis for estimated nucleated cell counts. Some clones are missing from TCRdb's copy, which holds only in-frame ones; the method was immunoSEQ multiplex PCR. That table gives V, J and clone size, and the DNA gave D and trimming. The sample yields 65,000 to 85,000 clones, around nine tenths seen once. J lost 3 bases, V lost 4 bases, and 9 bases had no gene match. CDR1 and CDR2 from the germline V gene are MDHEN and SYDVKM. The CDR3 has 15 residues. The source of the sample is a study of blood T cell repertoires in COVID-19. Across the study: Samples representing acute and convalescent COVID-19 were sourced from the United States, Italy and Spain. Sample material is recorded as cDNA or gDNA derived from T cells, B-cell-depleted T cells, or PBMCs.

This clonotype originated in a human donor in a cohort sampled during active COVID-19. The J gene is TRBJ2-7, the V gene TRBV28; TRBD2 aligns across 7 bases. The sequenced material came from peripheral blood. CDR3: CASSSHGPGGYEQYF. CDR3 nucleotide sequence: TGTGCCAGCAGTTCCCACGGACCGGGAGGCTACGAGCAGTACTTC.